The sequence of this T cell receptor (beta chain) was determined in a study of CD8+CD57+ T cells in acquired aplastic anemia. Whole-study context: 3 to 3.5 ug was the average amount of DNA from sorted CD4+ and CD8+ cells. The average read count for CD4+ cells in healthy donors was about 10 million.

This clonotype has ten or more counts. Its antigen is unknown. This CDR3 comprises 15 residues. Trimming removed 4 bases from V and 7 bases from J; junction bases left unmatched: 6. Study results and caveats: Patients and controls shared 25 to 35 CD8+ CDR3 sequences, which appeared highly expressed in patients and within their immunodominant clones.

It was genomic DNA that served as the template for profiling TCR beta VDJ and CDR3. TCRdb reprocessed the reads with MiXCR, giving one entry per CDR3 protein. This sample yields tens of thousands of distinct CDR3 sequences, of which around 82% are seen a single time; approximately 22% belongs to the top ten. The rearrangement uses TRBV12-3 or TRBV12-4 and TRBJ2-2, with 10 bases identical to TRBD1. The sequence was collected from a human donor in good health, serving as a control. Sequencing was done on a sample of sorted CD4+, CD8+, or CD8+CD57+ T cells (not recorded which) from PBMCs. CDR3 amino acids: CASSWDRGHSGELFF. The CDR3 bases are TGTGCCAGCAGTTGGGACAGGGGCCATAGCGGGGAGCTGTTTTTT.